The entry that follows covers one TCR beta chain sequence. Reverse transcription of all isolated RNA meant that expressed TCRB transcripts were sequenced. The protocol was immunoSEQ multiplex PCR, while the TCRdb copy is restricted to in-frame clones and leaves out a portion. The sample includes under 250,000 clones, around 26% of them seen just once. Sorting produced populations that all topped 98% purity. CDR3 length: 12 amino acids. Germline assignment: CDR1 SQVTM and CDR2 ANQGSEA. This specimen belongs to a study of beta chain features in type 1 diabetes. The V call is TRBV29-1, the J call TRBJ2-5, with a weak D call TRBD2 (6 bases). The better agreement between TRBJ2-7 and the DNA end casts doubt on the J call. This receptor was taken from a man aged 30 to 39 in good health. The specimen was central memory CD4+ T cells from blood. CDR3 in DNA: TGCAGCGGCGGGACCTCGACCTACGAGCAGTACTTC. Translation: CSGGTSTYEQYF.